The entry below gives a single T cell receptor beta chain sequence along with its context. The antigen is not known. Amplified TCR beta CDR3 regions were obtained using RNA transcripts as template. First-round RT-PCR relied on HTBI primers, and a second-round multiplex PCR came next. TCRdb passed the multiplex PCR reads through MiXCR, listing each CDR3 protein once. The repertoire has more than 1,000,000 distinct CDR3 sequences, about 38% of them found once; the top ten carry around 10%. This sample was taken from a study of Graves' ophthalmopathy and Graves' hyperthyroidism. Eligible hyperthyroidism cases comprised new diagnoses of under 2 months' duration in individuals aged 18 to 65. Diagnosis relied on clinical symptoms, serum thyroxine, TRAb, thyroid ultrasound and orbital computed tomography. Findings and caveats of the study: The model reached about 66% sensitivity and under 75% specificity for predicting ophthalmopathy progression. Stable hyperthyroidism and ophthalmopathy were told apart by a 13-signature model, which achieved 85% to 90% sensitivity and approximately 82% specificity.

CDR1 is MDHEN and CDR2 is SYDVKM in the germline V gene. The trim removed 3 bases at V and 10 bases at J, leaving 10 bases unmatched. The CDR3 runs to 16 residues. The sample comprised peripheral blood or thyroid tissue (not recorded which). The rearrangement links TRBV28 to TRBJ1-6; 9 bases agree with TRBD1. This receptor was obtained from an adult man with Graves' hyperthyroidism. This CDR3 reads CASSLGGQGIRSPLHF. The CDR3 DNA follows: TGTGCCAGCAGTTTGGGTGGACAGGGGATTCGATCACCCCTCCACTTT.